The 14 T cell receptor beta chains reported below all come from one sample, sequenced in a study of shared clonotypes between healthy human individuals. Sequenced by immunoSEQ multiplex PCR; TCRdb stores in-frame clones only, minus some. Seen here are around 2.3 million clones, approximately 96% observed once, and the top ten hold less than 0.15%. Sequenced material: naive CD4+ T cells sorted from blood. Noted subset: CD45RA+ positively selected. Every receptor here comes from a man aged 18-30 years in good health.

J is TRBJ2-2 and V is TRBV7-9; D perhaps matches TRBD1 (5 bases). V gave up 1 base and J gave up 4 bases, with 10 bases separating them. The germline gives CDR1 SEHNR, CDR2 FQNEAQ (reference sequence). This CDR3 region has 15 residues. CDR3 DNA sequence: TGTGCCAGCAGCTTAGTAGCAGGGCCCACCGGGGAGCTGTTTTTT. Its translation is CASSLVAGPTGELFF.

This chain uses TRBV6-6 with TRBJ2-2; D is ambiguous. V lost 6 bases and J lost 0, with 8 bases in between. The CDR3 length is 14 residues. Germline V gene data show CDR1 as MNHNY and CDR2 as SVGAGI (reference sequence). The CDR3: CASRVEANTGELFF. Here the CDR3 DNA reads TGTGCCAGCAGGGTAGAGGCGAACACCGGGGAGCTGTTTTTT.

This clone was picked up one time. The rearrangement links TRBV7-8 to TRBJ2-1; 7 bases fit TRBD1. Germline CDR1 and CDR2: SGHVS and FQNEAQ. The CDR3 is made up of 20 amino acids. The V gene end was trimmed by 3 bases and the J gene end by 7 bases; junction bases not matched to a gene: 24. The CDR3, as DNA: TGTGCCAGCAGCTTCCCCACAGGGGCTTGGACGCAACATTCTGCGAATGAGCAGTTCTTC. It specifies CASSFPTGAWTQHSANEQFF.

The J gene is TRBJ1-1, the V gene TRBV10-3, with D possibly being TRBD1 (5 bases). Germline CDR1 ENHRY, CDR2 SYGVKD. The CDR3 extends over 14 amino acids. V lost 2 bases, J lost 5 bases, and 12 bases lay in between. The DNA of the CDR3 is TGTGCCATCAGTGAGGGGGGTGGAGGAACTGAAGCTTTCTTT. It yields the protein CAISEGGGGTEAFF.

V and J are TRBV10-3 and TRBJ1-1; a possible D gene is TRBD1 (6 bases). Germline CDR1 is ENHRY and CDR2 is SYGVKD. Trimming removed 2 bases at V and 4 bases at J, with 11 bases between. The CDR3 is made up of 14 amino acids. DNA for the CDR3: TGTGCCATCAGTGAGGTGCGAGGGGGCACTGAAGCTTTCTTT. Amino acids: CAISEVRGGTEAFF.

This chain joins TRBV15 and TRBJ2-2; 10 bases line up with TRBD2. The CDR3 spans 15 residues. Looked up from germline, CDR1 is LNHNV and CDR2 is YYDKDF (reference sequence). V dropped 3 bases and J dropped 7; count of bases not matched to a gene: 5. The CDR3 spells CATSSFEREGGELFF. The CDR3 coding sequence is TGTGCCACCAGCAGTTTCGAGCGGGAGGGCGGGGAGCTGTTTTTT.

As concerns this clone: The same CDR3 is also encoded by other DNA sequences in this sample. The gene calls are TRBV19 and TRBJ1-2, with TRBD1 as a possible D gene (5 bases). The V end lost 1 base, the J end lost 8 bases, and 8 bases lay between the germline ends. The CDR3 loop spans 12 amino acids. CDR1 is LNHDA and CDR2 is SQIVND in the germline V gene (reference sequence). DNA for the CDR3: TGTGCCAGTAGTATAGCAGGGATCGGCTACACCTTC. Amino acids: CASSIAGIGYTF.

The chain carries TRBV10-2 and TRBJ1-2; D is possibly TRBD1 (5 bases). Trimming took 0 bases from V and 3 from J, leaving 8 bases between them. This CDR3 has 14 amino acids. Per germline, CDR1 WSHSY and CDR2 SAAADI. The DNA of the CDR3 is TGCGCCAGCAGTGAGTCCTGGGGGGACTATGGCTACACCTTC. It translates to CASSESWGDYGYTF.

The chain combines TRBV7-6 with TRBJ1-6; 9 bases fit TRBD1. CDR1 SGHVS and CDR2 FNYEAQ come from the germline V gene. V was clipped by 5 bases and J by 9 bases; unmatched bases: 11. The CDR3 sequence is 16 residues long. The CDR3 nucleotides read TGTGCCAGCAGCACCCTGGGACAGGGTAGAGGTTCACCCCTCCACTTT. Protein: CASSTLGQGRGSPLHF.

This clone was seen only once. The rearrangement links TRBV4-1 to TRBJ1-1; no reliable D call. The CDR3 consists of 12 residues. V was shortened by 0 bases and J by 4 bases, with 3 bases between the two germline ends. Germline V gene lookup returns CDR1 MGHRA and CDR2 YSYEKL. CDR3: CASSQDLTEAFF. CDR3 DNA sequence: TGCGCCAGCAGCCAAGATCTCACTGAAGCTTTCTTT.

The chain recombines TRBV7-2 with TRBJ1-6; a possible D gene is TRBD1 (6 bases). Germline V gene lookup returns CDR1 SGHTA and CDR2 FQGNSA. This CDR3 comprises 18 residues. Trimming removed 0 bases from V and 7 bases from J, with 19 bases in between. CDR3 DNA: TGTGCCAGCAGCTTAGCAGCGGGGGGGGCCCGAGGGAATTCACCCCTCCACTTT. Encoded protein: CASSLAAGGARGNSPLHF.

V is TRBV2 and J is TRBJ2-4; D is unresolved. Germline V lookup: CDR1 SNHLY, CDR2 FYNNEI. The CDR3 sequence is 15 residues long. The germline V and J ends were trimmed by 4 bases and 0 bases, with 10 bases remaining between them. CDR3 sequence (DNA): TGTGCCAGCAGTGCCGTGGCGCTAGCCAAAAACATTCAGTACTTC. Translating it yields CASSAVALAKNIQYF.

CDR3 loop: CASSRSILNSPLHF. DNA for the CDR3: TGTGCCAGCAGTCGTTCAATACTTAATTCACCCCTCCACTTT. This chain links TRBV2 with TRBJ1-6; D gene uncertain. Per germline, CDR1 SNHLY and CDR2 FYNNEI. The CDR3 spans 14 residues. The ends were cut back, 5 bases at V and 6 bases at J, with 11 bases in the middle. Combining the CDR3 with reference TRBV2 and TRBJ1-6 gives the whole variable domain EPEVTQTPSHQVTQMGQEVILRCVPISNHLYFYWYRQILGQKVEFLVSFYNNEISEKSEIFDDQFSVERPDGSNFTLKIRSTKLEDSAMYFCASSRSILNSPLHFGNGTRLTVT.

This chain joins TRBV28 and TRBJ1-4; D possibly corresponds to TRBD1 (5 bases). Germline CDR1 reads MDHEN; CDR2 reads SYDVKM. The CDR3 extends over 16 amino acids. V lost 5 bases, J lost 7 bases, and 20 bases lay in between. The CDR3 here is CASSIGGFSRGEKLFF. The CDR3 bases are TGTGCCAGCAGTATTGGAGGGTTTTCAAGGGGTGAAAAACTGTTTTTT.